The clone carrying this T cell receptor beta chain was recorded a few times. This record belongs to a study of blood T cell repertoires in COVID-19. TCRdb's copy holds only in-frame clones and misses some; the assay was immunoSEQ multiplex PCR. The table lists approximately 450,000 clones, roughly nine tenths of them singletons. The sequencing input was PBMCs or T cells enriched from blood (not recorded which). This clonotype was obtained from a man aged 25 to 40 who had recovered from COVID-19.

As DNA, the CDR3 is TGCGCCAGCAGCTTAGCCTCTGTAGAGACCCAGTACTTC. Its translation is CASSLASVETQYF. The chain is built from TRBV5-1 and TRBJ2-5; unclear D gene. Trimming removed 2 bases from V and 4 bases from J, with 9 bases in between. CDR1 and CDR2 (germline): SGHRS, YFSETQ. The CDR3 consists of 13 residues.